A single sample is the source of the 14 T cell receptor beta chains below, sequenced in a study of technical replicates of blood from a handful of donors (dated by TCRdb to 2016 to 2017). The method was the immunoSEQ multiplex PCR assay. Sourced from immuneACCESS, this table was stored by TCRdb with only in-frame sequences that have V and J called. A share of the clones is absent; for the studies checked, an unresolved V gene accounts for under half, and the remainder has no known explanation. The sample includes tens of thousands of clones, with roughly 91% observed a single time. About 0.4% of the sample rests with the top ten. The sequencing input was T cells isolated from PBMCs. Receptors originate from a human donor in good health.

CDR3 residues: CASSSPGRGPHTDTQYF. As DNA, the CDR3 is TGTGCCAGCAGTTCCCCGGGGAGGGGCCCCCACACAGATACGCAGTATTTT. The chain employs TRBV28 and TRBJ2-3; 7 nucleotides match TRBD2. Germline values: CDR1 MDHEN, CDR2 SYDVKM. CDR3 length: 17 amino acids. Trimming removed 4 bases from V and 2 bases from J; junction bases left unmatched: 12. Full variable domain (outside the CDR3, taken from reference TRBV28 and TRBJ2-3): DVKVTQSSRYLVKRTGEKVFLECVQDMDHENMFWYRQDPGLGLRLIYFSYDVKMKEKGDIPEGYSVSREKKERFSLILESASTNQTSMYLCASSSPGRGPHTDTQYFGPGTRLTVL.

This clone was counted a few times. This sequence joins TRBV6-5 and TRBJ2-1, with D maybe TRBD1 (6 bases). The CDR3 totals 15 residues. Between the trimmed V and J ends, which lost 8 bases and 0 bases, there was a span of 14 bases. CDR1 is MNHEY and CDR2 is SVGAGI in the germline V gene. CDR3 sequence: CASAPDRSSYNEQFF. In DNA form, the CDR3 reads TGTGCCAGCGCTCCAGACAGGAGCTCCTACAATGAGCAGTTCTTC.

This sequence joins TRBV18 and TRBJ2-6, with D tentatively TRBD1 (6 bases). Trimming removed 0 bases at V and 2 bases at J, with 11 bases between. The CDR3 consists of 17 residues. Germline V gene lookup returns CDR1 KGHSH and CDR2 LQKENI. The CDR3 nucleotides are TGTGCCAGCTCACCACCCGGGACATTGACTGGGGCCAACGTCCTGACTTTC. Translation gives CASSPPGTLTGANVLTF.

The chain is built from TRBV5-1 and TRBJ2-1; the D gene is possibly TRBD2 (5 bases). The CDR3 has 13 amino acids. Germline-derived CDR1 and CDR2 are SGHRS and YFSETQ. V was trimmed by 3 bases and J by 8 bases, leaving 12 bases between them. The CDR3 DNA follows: TGCGCCAGCAGCTACAACGGGAAGGATGAGCAGTTCTTC. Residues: CASSYNGKDEQFF.

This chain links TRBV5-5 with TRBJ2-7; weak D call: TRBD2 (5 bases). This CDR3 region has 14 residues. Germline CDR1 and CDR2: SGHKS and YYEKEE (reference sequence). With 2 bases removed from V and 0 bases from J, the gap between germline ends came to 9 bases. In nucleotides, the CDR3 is TGTGCCAGCAGCTTAACGGGATTCTCCTACGAGCAGTACTTC. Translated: CASSLTGFSYEQYF.

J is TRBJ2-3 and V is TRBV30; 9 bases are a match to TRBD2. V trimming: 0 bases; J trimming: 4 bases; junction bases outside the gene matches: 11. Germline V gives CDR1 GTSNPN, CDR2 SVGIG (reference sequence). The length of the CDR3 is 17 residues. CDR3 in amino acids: CAWSVLGAGGPADTQYF. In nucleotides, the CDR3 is TGTGCCTGGAGTGTATTGGGGGCGGGAGGGCCTGCAGATACGCAGTATTTT. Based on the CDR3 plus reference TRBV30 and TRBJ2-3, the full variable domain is SQTIHQWPATLVQPVGSPLSLECTVEGTSNPNLYWYRQAAGRGLQLLFYSVGIGQISSEVPQNLSASRPQDRQFILSSKKLLLSDSGFYLCAWSVLGAGGPADTQYFGPGTRLTVL.

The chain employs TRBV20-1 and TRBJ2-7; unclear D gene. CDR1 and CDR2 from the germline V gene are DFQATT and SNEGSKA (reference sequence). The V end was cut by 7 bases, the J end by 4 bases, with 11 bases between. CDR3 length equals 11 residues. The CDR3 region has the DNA TGCAGTGTAGCCTTTTCTTACGAGCAGTACTTC. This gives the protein CSVAFSYEQYF.

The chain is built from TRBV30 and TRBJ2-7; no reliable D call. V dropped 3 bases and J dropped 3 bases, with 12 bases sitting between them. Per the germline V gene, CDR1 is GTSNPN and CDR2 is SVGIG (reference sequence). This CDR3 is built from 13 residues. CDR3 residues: CAWSTNRNYEQYF. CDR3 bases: TGTGCCTGGAGCACAAACAGAAACTACGAGCAGTACTTC.

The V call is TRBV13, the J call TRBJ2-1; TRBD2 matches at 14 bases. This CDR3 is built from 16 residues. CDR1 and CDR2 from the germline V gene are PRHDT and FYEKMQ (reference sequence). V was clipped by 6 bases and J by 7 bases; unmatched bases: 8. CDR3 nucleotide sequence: TGTGCCAGCAGTTTACCGGGACTAGCGGGAGTTAATGAGCAGTTCTTC. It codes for CASSLPGLAGVNEQFF.

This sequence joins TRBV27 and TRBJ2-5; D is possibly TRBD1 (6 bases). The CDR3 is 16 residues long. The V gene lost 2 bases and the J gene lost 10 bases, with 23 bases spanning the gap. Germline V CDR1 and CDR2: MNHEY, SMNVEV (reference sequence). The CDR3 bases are TGTGCCAGCAGTTTACAGGGGCAGTCTCGTTTCGTGGACCAGTACTTC. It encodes CASSLQGQSRFVDQYF.

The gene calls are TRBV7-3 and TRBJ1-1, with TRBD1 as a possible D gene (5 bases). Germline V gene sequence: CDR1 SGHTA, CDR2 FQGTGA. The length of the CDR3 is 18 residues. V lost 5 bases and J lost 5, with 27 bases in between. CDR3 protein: CASSPRTNLIGVETEAFF. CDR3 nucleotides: TGTGCCAGCAGCCCTAGAACCAATTTGATAGGGGTAGAAACTGAAGCTTTCTTT.

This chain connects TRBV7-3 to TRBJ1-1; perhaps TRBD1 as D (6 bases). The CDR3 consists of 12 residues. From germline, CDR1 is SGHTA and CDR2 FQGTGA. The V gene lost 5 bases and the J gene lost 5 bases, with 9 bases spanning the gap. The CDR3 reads CASSSQGTEAFF. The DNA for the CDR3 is TGTGCCAGCAGCAGTCAGGGGACTGAAGCTTTCTTT.

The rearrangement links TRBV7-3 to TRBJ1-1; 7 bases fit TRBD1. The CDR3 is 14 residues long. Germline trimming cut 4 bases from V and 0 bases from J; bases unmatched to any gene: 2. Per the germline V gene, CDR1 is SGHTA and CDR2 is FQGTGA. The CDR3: CASSSGTVNTEAFF. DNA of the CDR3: TGTGCCAGCAGCTCCGGGACAGTGAACACTGAAGCTTTCTTT.

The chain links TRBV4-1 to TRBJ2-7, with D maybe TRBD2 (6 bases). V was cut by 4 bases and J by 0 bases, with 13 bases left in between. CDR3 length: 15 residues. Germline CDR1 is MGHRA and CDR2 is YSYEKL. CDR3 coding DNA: TGCGCCAGCAGCCGTCCGGGACTGAGCTCCTACGAGCAGTACTTC. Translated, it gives CASSRPGLSSYEQYF.